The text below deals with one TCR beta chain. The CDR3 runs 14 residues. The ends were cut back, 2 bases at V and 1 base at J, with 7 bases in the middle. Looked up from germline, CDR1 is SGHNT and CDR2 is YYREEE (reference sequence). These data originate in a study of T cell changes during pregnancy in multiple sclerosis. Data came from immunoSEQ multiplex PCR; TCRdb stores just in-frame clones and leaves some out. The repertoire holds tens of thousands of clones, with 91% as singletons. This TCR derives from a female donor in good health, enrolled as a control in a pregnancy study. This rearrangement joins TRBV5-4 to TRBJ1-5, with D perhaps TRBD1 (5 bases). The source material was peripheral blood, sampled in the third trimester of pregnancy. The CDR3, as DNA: TGTGCCAGCAGCTTTCAGGGAAGCAATCAGCCCCAGCATTTT. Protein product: CASSFQGSNQPQHF. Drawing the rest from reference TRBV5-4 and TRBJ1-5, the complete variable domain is ETGVTQSPTHLIKTRGQQVTLRCSSQSGHNTVSWYQQALGQGPQFIFQYYREEENGRGNFPPRFSGLQFPNYSSELNVNALELDDSALYLCASSFQGSNQPQHFGDGTRLSIL.